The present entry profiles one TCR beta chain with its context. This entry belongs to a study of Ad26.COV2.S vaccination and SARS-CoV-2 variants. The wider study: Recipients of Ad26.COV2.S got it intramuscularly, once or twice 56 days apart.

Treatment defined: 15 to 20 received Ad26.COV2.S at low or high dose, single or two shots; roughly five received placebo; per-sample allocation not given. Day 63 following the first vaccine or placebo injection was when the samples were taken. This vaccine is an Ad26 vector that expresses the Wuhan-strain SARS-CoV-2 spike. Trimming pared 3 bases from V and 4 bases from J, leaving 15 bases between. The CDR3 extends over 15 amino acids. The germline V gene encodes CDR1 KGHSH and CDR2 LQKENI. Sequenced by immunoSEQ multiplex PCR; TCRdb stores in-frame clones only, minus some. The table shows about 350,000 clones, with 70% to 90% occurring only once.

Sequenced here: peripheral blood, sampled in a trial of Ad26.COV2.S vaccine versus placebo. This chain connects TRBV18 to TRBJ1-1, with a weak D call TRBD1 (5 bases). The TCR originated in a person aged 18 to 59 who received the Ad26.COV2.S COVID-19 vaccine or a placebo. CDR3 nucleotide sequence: TGTGCCAGCTCACCGTCTCCCGGGGGTATCACTGAAGCTTTCTTT. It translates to CASSPSPGGITEAFF.